This T cell receptor (beta chain) was observed in a study of Graves' ophthalmopathy and Graves' hyperthyroidism. Study in general: Peripheral blood sampling preceded any treatment and occurred at initial diagnosis.

Overall study findings and caveats: Most expanded clonotypes from thyroid (those above 0.001 frequency) were also found in blood.

The germline V gene has CDR1 MNHEY and CDR2 SVGAGI. Trimming removed 2 bases at V and 0 bases at J, with 5 bases between. There are 15 residues in the CDR3. This clonotype has a count of ten or more. The antigen is undetermined. Transcripts of RNA were the source for amplifying TCR beta CDR3 regions. RT-PCR in the first round used HTBI primers; a second-round multiplex PCR followed. TCRdb reprocessed the multiplex PCR reads with MiXCR, giving one entry per CDR3 protein. The sample records around 660,000 distinct CDR3 sequences, roughly two fifths being singletons. Establishment of the diagnosis relied upon clinical symptoms, serum thyroxine, TRAb, thyroid ultrasound and orbital computed tomography. Fresh peripheral blood (approximately 10 ml) yielded the PBMCs.

The chain joins TRBV6-5 to TRBJ2-6; D is unresolved. This sequence was found in an adult man with Graves' ophthalmopathy. Sample: peripheral blood. The CDR3 nucleotides are TGTGCCAGCAGTTACCAGCTCTCTGGGGCCAACGTCCTGACTTTC. This gives the protein CASSYQLSGANVLTF.